This TCR beta chain was found in a study of cytomegalovirus exposure and HLA in healthy donors. Study outcomes and limitations: Later, an analysis found that TCR clusters from the first cohort tended to co-occur in the roughly 130 validation repertoires.

The CDR3 runs 19 residues. Profiled with immunoSEQ multiplex PCR; TCRdb holds only in-frame clones, not every one. The data hold 75,000 to 95,000 clones, with about 96% observed a single time. The validation cohort, a group of 130 or so subjects, included the donors and was separate from the roughly 670-subject first cohort. Points on this clone: Its antigen is unknown.

Sequencing was done on a sample of PBMCs. The chain employs TRBV21-1 and TRBJ2-7; TRBD2, as called in the table, went unchecked against the DNA. TRBV21-1 is a known pseudogene. The clonotype comes from a man aged 18 to 29 in good health and CMV-seronegative. The CDR3 reads CASSKALGTSGEQNYEQYV. The CDR3 nucleotides are TGTGCCAGCAGCAAAGCGCTTGGGACTAGCGGAGAACAGAACTACGAGCAGTACGTC.